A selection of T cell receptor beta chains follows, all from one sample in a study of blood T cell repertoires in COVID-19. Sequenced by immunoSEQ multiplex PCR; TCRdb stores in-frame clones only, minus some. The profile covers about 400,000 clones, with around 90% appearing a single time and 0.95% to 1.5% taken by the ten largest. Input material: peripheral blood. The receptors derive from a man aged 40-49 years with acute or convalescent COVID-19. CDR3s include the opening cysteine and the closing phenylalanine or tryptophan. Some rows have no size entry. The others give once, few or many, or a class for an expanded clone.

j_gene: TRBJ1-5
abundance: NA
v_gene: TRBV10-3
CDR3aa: CAISPGQDGNQPQHF

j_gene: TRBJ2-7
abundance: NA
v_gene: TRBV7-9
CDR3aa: CASSFGGQGYEQYF

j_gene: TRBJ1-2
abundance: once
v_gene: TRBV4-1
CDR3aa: CASSHPDRVNYGYTF

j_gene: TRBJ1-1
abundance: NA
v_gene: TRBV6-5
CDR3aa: CASSLTGGNTEAFF

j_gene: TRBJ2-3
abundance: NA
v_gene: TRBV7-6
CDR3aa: CASSFAGGKTDTQYF

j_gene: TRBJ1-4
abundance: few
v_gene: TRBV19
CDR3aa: CASAQGGTNEKLFF

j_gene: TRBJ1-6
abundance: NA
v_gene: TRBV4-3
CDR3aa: CASSFLGGNSPLHF

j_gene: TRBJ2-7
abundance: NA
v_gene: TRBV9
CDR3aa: CASSVASGEQYF

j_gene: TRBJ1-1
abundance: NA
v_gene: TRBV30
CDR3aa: CAWSDDGDSAFF

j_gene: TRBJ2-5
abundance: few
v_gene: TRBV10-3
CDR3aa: CAISGGGTEETQYF

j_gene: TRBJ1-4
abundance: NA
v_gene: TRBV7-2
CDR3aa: CASSTRTGEGGEKLFF